These T cell receptor beta chains were read from a single sample in a study of T cell changes during pregnancy in multiple sclerosis. The method was immunoSEQ multiplex PCR; TCRdb's version includes in-frame clones alone and lacks a portion of them. The sample consists of tens of thousands of clones, around nine tenths of them appearing once. This sample comprised CD4+ T cells from peripheral blood mononuclear cells, obtained in the second trimester of pregnancy. Every receptor here comes from a female donor in good health, enrolled as a control in a pregnancy study. The CDR3 runs from the conserved cysteine through the conserved F or W. The D gene is left open where the match is weak. A row's size may be missing; if present it is once, few, many or a size class.

j_call cdr3_length v_call d_call clone_size cdr3_nt cdr3_aa
TRBJ2-7 16 TRBV28 TRBD2 - TGTGCCAGCAGGCGTCCGAACGGGGGGGTTCTCTACGAGCAGTACTTC CASRRPNGGVLYEQYF
TRBJ2-3 14 TRBV5-6 - - TGTGCCAGCAGGCGTCCGAATCGGGCAGATACGCAGTATTTT CASRRPNRADTQYF
TRBJ1-2 15 TRBV7-2 - - TGTGCCAGCAGCCCGGGGGGGGCTTCTAACTATGGCTACACCTTC CASSPGGASNYGYTF
TRBJ2-1 13 TRBV6-5 TRBD1 - TGTGCCAGCATCAGGGACAGGGGAGGCGAGCAGTTCTTC CASIRDRGGEQFF
TRBJ1-1 16 TRBV28 TRBD1 once TGTGCCAGCAGGGCGATACGAAGGACAGGGAAAATCGGGGCTTTCTTT CASRAIRRTGKIGAFF
TRBJ2-2 14 TRBV18 - once TGTGCCAGCTCACCAGACATGAACACCGGGGAGCTGTTTTTT CASSPDMNTGELFF
TRBJ2-7 12 TRBV29-1 TRBD1 - TGCAGCGCAAGACAGGGAGCCTACGAGCAGTACTTC CSARQGAYEQYF
TRBJ2-5 15 TRBV7-2 TRBD2 - TGTGCCAGCAGCCCCAGGAGGCGGGGGGCGGGAGAGCAGTACTTC CASSPRRRGAGEQYF
TRBJ1-6 17 TRBV27 - once TGTGCCAGCAGTTTGCGGCAGGCAGGGTCCTATAATTCACCCCTCCACTTT CASSLRQAGSYNSPLHF
TRBJ1-3 14 TRBV9 - - TGTGCCAGCTCAGACAGTGTGTCTGGAAACACCATATATTTT CASSDSVSGNTIYF
TRBJ1-1 10 TRBV29-1 TRBD1 few TGCAGCGGGGGGGACAGGGACGCTTTCTTT CSGGDRDAFF
TRBJ2-2 13 TRBV11-2 - few TGTGCCAGCAGCTTTAGCGGAAACGGGGAGCTGTTTTTT CASSFSGNGELFF
TRBJ1-5 14 TRBV6-6 - - TGTGCCAGCAGTTACGGAGACGGCAATCAGCCCCAGCATTTT CASSYGDGNQPQHF
TRBJ1-5 12 TRBV27 TRBD1 - TGTGCCAGCTCACAGGGGGGGGAAGCCCAGCATTTT CASSQGGEAQHF
TRBJ1-2 15 TRBV11-2 TRBD1 - TGTGCCAGCAGCTTAGATTCGACAGGGGGCTATGGCTACACCTTC CASSLDSTGGYGYTF
TRBJ1-1 16 TRBV7-2 - - TGTGCCAGCAGCCCCAGTCCTGTGGGGCGTAACACTGAAGCTTTCTTT CASSPSPVGRNTEAFF
TRBJ1-1 10 TRBV29-1 - - TGCAGCGTTGTGGCAGGGAGGGCTTTCTTT CSVVAGRAFF
TRBJ1-1 14 TRBV19 - once TGTGCCAGTACCCTCGACAGACCGAACACTGAAGCTTTCTTT CASTLDRPNTEAFF
TRBJ1-5 14 TRBV7-9 - - TGTGCCAGCAGCTTAGGGTGGAGTAATCAGCCCCAGCATTTT CASSLGWSNQPQHF
TRBJ1-3 17 TRBV7-2 - - TGTGCCAGCAGCTTCGGACAGCCCGGTAGATCTGGAAACACCATATATTTT CASSFGQPGRSGNTIYF
TRBJ2-3 15 TRBV7-2 - - TGTGCCAGCAGCTTAGGGGGCGGGGCGGGGGATACGCAGTATTTT CASSLGGGAGDTQYF
TRBJ2-2 16 TRBV4-2 TRBD2 - TGTGCCAGCAGCCAAGAGGGGGGGTGGGGTACCGGGGAGCTGTTTTTT CASSQEGGWGTGELFF
TRBJ1-1 17 TRBV5-4 - - TGTGCCAGCAGCCCCCGGGGCGGGGACTTAATGAACACTGAAGCTTTCTTT CASSPRGGDLMNTEAFF
TRBJ2-7 14 TRBV28 TRBD1 - TGTGCCAGCAAGGACAGGGAAGTAACCTACGAGCAGTACTTC CASKDREVTYEQYF
TRBJ1-5 13 TRBV7-6 - - TGTGCCAGCAGCGGAGGGCTGGAACAGCCCCAGCATTTT CASSGGLEQPQHF
TRBJ1-1 15 TRBV7-6 TRBD1 - TGTGCCAGCAGCTTGGGGACAGGGAAGCACACTGAAGCTTTCTTT CASSLGTGKHTEAFF
TRBJ1-2 15 TRBV6-5 - - TGTGCCAGCAGTTATTTCTGGACAGCTAACTATGGCTACACCTTC CASSYFWTANYGYTF
TRBJ2-1 14 TRBV7-3 - - TGTGCCAGCAGCCAAGGGAACGGGGTCCATGAGCAGTTCTTC CASSQGNGVHEQFF
TRBJ2-1 15 TRBV23-1 TRBD2 - TGCGCCAGCAGTCCCCGGGGGGGGGCCTACAATGAGCAGTTCTTC CASSPRGGAYNEQFF
TRBJ1-1 17 TRBV14 TRBD1 - TGTGCCAGCAGCCCCCGACAGGGCCCACCCAGAAACACTGAAGCTTTCTTT CASSPRQGPPRNTEAFF
TRBJ1-6 14 TRBV6-6 TRBD1 - TGTGCCAGCACCCAGGGGGTTTACAATTCACCCCTCCACTTT CASTQGVYNSPLHF
TRBJ2-6 15 TRBV7-6 - - TGTGCCAGCAGCTCCCCGTCGTCTGGGGCCAACGTCCTGACTTTC CASSSPSSGANVLTF
TRBJ2-2 15 TRBV7-7 TRBD2 - TGTGCTAGCAGCTTAGTCCAGCGGGGGACCGGGGAGCTGTTTTTT CASSLVQRGTGELFF
TRBJ1-6 15 TRBV28 - - TGTGCCAGCAGGCCACAAAGGGGTAAGGATTCACCCCTCCACTTT CASRPQRGKDSPLHF
TRBJ1-3 14 TRBV6-1 - - TGTGCCAGTTCCCTAGGAAACTCTGGAAACACCATATATTTT CASSLGNSGNTIYF
TRBJ1-6 15 TRBV5-1 TRBD1 - TGCGCCAGCAGCTCCCGGGACAGGGACAATTCACCCCTCCACTTT CASSSRDRDNSPLHF
TRBJ2-7 13 TRBV29-1 - - TGCAGCTCTTCTTGGGGGGGCTTTGGGGAGCAGTACTTC CSSSWGGFGEQYF
TRBJ2-3 18 TRBV13 TRBD2 once TGTGCCAGCAGCTCTCTGTTGGCAGCGGGGGCTAGCACAGATACGCAGTATTTT CASSSLLAAGASTDTQYF
TRBJ1-5 15 TRBV6-6 - - TGTGCCAGCAGTTACGGAGATTCTGGCAATCAGCCCCAGCATTTT CASSYGDSGNQPQHF
TRBJ2-2 14 TRBV27 - - TGTGCCAGCAGTTTTGGTAGAAACACCGGGGAGCTGTTTTTT CASSFGRNTGELFF
TRBJ2-6 15 TRBV7-2 TRBD2 - TGTGCCAGCAGCTCCGGGGGGGCTGGGGCCAACGTCCTGACTTTC CASSSGGAGANVLTF
TRBJ2-7 15 TRBV5-4 TRBD1 - TGTGCCAGCAGCGCCCGGGACAGGCGCTCCTACGAGCAGTACTTC CASSARDRRSYEQYF
TRBJ1-1 16 TRBV7-3 - - TGTGCCAGCAGCTTAAACGGTCCAGGGGTGAACACTGAAGCTTTCTTT CASSLNGPGVNTEAFF
TRBJ1-3 14 TRBV2 TRBD1 - TGTGCCAGCAGTGAACGGACAGGGAAAAACACCATATATTTT CASSERTGKNTIYF
TRBJ1-5 13 TRBV2 - - TGTGCCAGCAGTGTATCGGGGAATCAGCCCCAGCATTTT CASSVSGNQPQHF
TRBJ1-2 13 TRBV2 TRBD1 - TGTGCCAGCACTAACAGGGGAGGCTATGGCTACACCTTC CASTNRGGYGYTF
TRBJ2-5 14 TRBV30 TRBD1 - TGTGCCTGGACCACGGGACAGTTTGAAGAGACCCAGTACTTC CAWTTGQFEETQYF
TRBJ2-2 19 TRBV23-1 TRBD1 - TGCGCCAGCAGTCAATCGCCCGGACAGGGAAACTCAGGCACCGGGGAGCTGTTTTTT CASSQSPGQGNSGTGELFF
TRBJ2-6 19 TRBV7-2 TRBD1 - TGTGCCAGCAGCTTAGGAAGACAGGGGACTCTCTCTGGGGCCAACGTCCTGACTTTC CASSLGRQGTLSGANVLTF
TRBJ2-1 18 TRBV4-1 TRBD2 - TGCGCCAGCAGCCAAGATAAAAGGAGACTAGCGGGCGGCAGGGAGCAGTTCTTC CASSQDKRRLAGGREQFF
TRBJ1-6 15 TRBV6-5 TRBD1 - TGTGCCATAAAGTTGGGCGGGACAGACAATTCACCCCTCCACTTT CAIKLGGTDNSPLHF
TRBJ2-2 13 TRBV11-1 - - TGTGCCAGCACGTCCGCGCCCGCCGGGGAGCTGTTTTTT CASTSAPAGELFF
TRBJ1-1 17 TRBV19 TRBD1 medium-sized TGTGCCAGTAGACCAGGACAGGCTAGTAGGTTGAACACTGAAGCTTTCTTT CASRPGQASRLNTEAFF
TRBJ2-4 14 TRBV6-1 - - TGTGCCAGCAGTGAAGGAGGCGGCAAAAACATTCAGTACTTC CASSEGGGKNIQYF